This record looks at one T cell receptor (beta chain) sequence and its context. Some clones are missing from TCRdb's copy, which holds only in-frame ones; the method was immunoSEQ multiplex PCR. The repertoire holds some 83,000 clones, with approximately 89% as singletons. This sample was taken from a study of blood T cell repertoires in COVID-19. The overall study: PBMCs, B-cell-depleted T cells, or T cells were the source of the cDNA or gDNA that made up the material.

CDR1 LNHDA and CDR2 SQIVND come from the germline V gene (reference sequence). The CDR3 extends over 16 amino acids. Unmatched junction bases numbered 11, after V lost 6 bases and J lost 4 bases. The sequencing sample was made of peripheral blood. This clonotype was obtained from a man aged 45-65 years with acute or convalescent COVID-19. The V and J genes are TRBV19 and TRBJ1-1; 10 bases are shared with TRBD1. The CDR3 DNA sequence: TGTGCCAGTAGGCCTTCTCGACAGGGGGCGATCACTGAAGCTTTCTTT. Protein: CASRPSRQGAITEAFF.